This TCR beta chain was recovered during a study of beta chain features in type 1 diabetes. Study results and caveats: When cDNA is sequenced, cells with high TCR expression could be over-represented. Type 1 diabetes patients had TCRB CDR3s that were shorter (moderately but significantly so) in all four CD4+ subsets. Any PCR bias toward short templates would affect both groups alike.

Expressed TCRB transcripts were sequenced because the entire RNA isolate underwent reverse transcription. The assay was immunoSEQ multiplex PCR, and TCRdb's table has in-frame clones only and misses some. The table records about 350,000 clones, less than 20% of them present only once. For this clone: Its antigen is unidentified.

CDR3 size: 19 residues. The germline V gene has CDR1 SGHRS and CDR2 YFSETQ. The V segment lost 2 bases and the J segment 2 bases; nucleotides outside the gene matches: 8. About 120 mL of blood, on average, came from one heparinised draw per donor. Sequenced material: naive CD4+ T cells from blood. The V gene is TRBV5-1, the J gene TRBJ2-1; the match to TRBD2 covers 15 bases. The TCR comes from a young woman in good health. The CDR3 DNA reads TGCGCCAGCAGCTTCCCCGGGACTAGCGGGGGGCCCGCCTACAATGAGCAGTTCTTC. Translating gives CASSFPGTSGGPAYNEQFF.